This TCR beta chain was recovered during a study of patients and donors after allogeneic stem cell transplantation (dated by TCRdb to about 2020). This clonotype was counted a few times. Which antigen it targets is not known. The input lacks base qualities; no much larger clone sits a single base away. Preparation of the library involved RT-PCR. The sequencer listed for this sample is NextSeq 550. TCRdb reanalyzed the raw reads on its own, using fastp at Q25 for trimming and MiXCR for clone calling, and kept in-frame beta chains. Here each entry gathers all rows of one CDR3 protein and keeps the most common genes and DNA. A total of roughly 880,000 distinct CDR3 sequences appear in this sample, about a sixth of them only once. In total, the top ten clones hold 6% of the sample. Sequenced material: blood, either unsorted or a sorted T cell fraction (not recorded which). This sequence originates from a human donor who was either an allogeneic HSCT recipient or a stem cell or donor lymphocyte infusion donor (not recorded which). It is not recorded whose cells these are; they may come from a transplant donor.

Here is the DNA: TGTGCCAGCAGACAGGCAGGGGGCGTTGGCTACACCTTC. This encodes CASRQAGGVGYTF. The chain employs TRBV6-1 and TRBJ1-2; 8 bases in the middle match TRBD1. V ends up 6 bases short and J 7 bases short, with an unmatched junction base count of 7. Measured from the cysteine to the phenylalanine, the CDR3 is 13 residues long. Of the read, only the CDR3 DNA is kept; its 39 bases are in frame from base 1. Via the germline V gene, CDR1 is MNHNS and CDR2 SASEGT.